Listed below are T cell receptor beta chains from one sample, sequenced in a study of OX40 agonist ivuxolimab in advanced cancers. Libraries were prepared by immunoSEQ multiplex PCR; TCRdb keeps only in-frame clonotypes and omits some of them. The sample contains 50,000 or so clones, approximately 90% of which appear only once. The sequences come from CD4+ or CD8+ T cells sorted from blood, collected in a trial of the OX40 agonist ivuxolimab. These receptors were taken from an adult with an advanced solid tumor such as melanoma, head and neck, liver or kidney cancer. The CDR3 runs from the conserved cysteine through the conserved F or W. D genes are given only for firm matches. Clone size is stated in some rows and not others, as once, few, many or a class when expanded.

CDR3 DNA: TGTGCCAGCAGCTTAGAATGGGGTAATTCACCCCTCCACTTT
CDR3 protein: CASSLEWGNSPLHF
CDR3 length: 14
D gene: NA
J gene: TRBJ1-6
clone size: NA
V gene: TRBV7-2

CDR3 DNA: TGTGCCAGCAGCGCTAGCGAAAGCACAGATACGCAGTATTTT
CDR3 protein: CASSASESTDTQYF
CDR3 length: 14
D gene: NA
J gene: TRBJ2-3
clone size: NA
V gene: TRBV5-4

CDR3 DNA: TGTGCCAGCAGCTCCTGGACAGGGCAAGGCCCCTCTGGGGCCAACGTCCTGACTTTC
CDR3 protein: CASSSWTGQGPSGANVLTF
CDR3 length: 19
D gene: TRBD1
J gene: TRBJ2-6
clone size: NA
V gene: TRBV9

CDR3 DNA: TGCGCCAGCAGCCTAAGATTGGCAGGGGCCACCGGGGAGCTGTTTTTT
CDR3 protein: CASSLRLAGATGELFF
CDR3 length: 16
D gene: NA
J gene: TRBJ2-2
clone size: NA
V gene: TRBV4-3

CDR3 DNA: TGCGCCAGCAGTGGGTCGTGGAGGGGGCAAGGCGGGGAGCTGTTTTTT
CDR3 protein: CASSGSWRGQGGELFF
CDR3 length: 16
D gene: NA
J gene: TRBJ2-2
clone size: NA
V gene: TRBV10-1

CDR3 DNA: TGTGCCAGCAGCCCGACAGGGGGCGGGAATGAGCAGTTCTTC
CDR3 protein: CASSPTGGGNEQFF
CDR3 length: 14
D gene: TRBD1
J gene: TRBJ2-1
clone size: NA
V gene: TRBV6-5

CDR3 DNA: TGCAGTGCTTTCAAAGAGACCCAGTACTTC
CDR3 protein: CSAFKETQYF
CDR3 length: 10
D gene: NA
J gene: TRBJ2-5
clone size: NA
V gene: TRBV20-1

CDR3 DNA: TGTGCCAGCTCTTTGACGTCGGGACGCACGAACACCGGGGAGCTGTTTTTT
CDR3 protein: CASSLTSGRTNTGELFF
CDR3 length: 17
D gene: NA
J gene: TRBJ2-2
clone size: NA
V gene: TRBV19

CDR3 DNA: TGTGCCAGCAGCTTCGGACAGGGACGCACTTGGGCTGAAGCTTTCTTT
CDR3 protein: CASSFGQGRTWAEAFF
CDR3 length: 16
D gene: TRBD1
J gene: TRBJ1-1
clone size: NA
V gene: TRBV5-4

CDR3 DNA: TGTGCCAGCAGCTTGCCAGGGAGCCCTGAAGCTTTCTTT
CDR3 protein: CASSLPGSPEAFF
CDR3 length: 13
D gene: NA
J gene: TRBJ1-1
clone size: NA
V gene: TRBV7-9

CDR3 DNA: TGTGCCAGCGCGTGGACTAGCGGCTACACAGATACGCAGTATTTT
CDR3 protein: CASAWTSGYTDTQYF
CDR3 length: 15
D gene: TRBD2
J gene: TRBJ2-3
clone size: NA
V gene: TRBV28

CDR3 DNA: TGTGCCAGCTCTCTCTGGACCGGAGAGACCCAGTACTTC
CDR3 protein: CASSLWTGETQYF
CDR3 length: 13
D gene: NA
J gene: TRBJ2-5
clone size: once
V gene: TRBV18

CDR3 DNA: TGTGCCAGCAGCTCACCTAGGCGGGGCCCAGTCTACGAGCAGTACTTC
CDR3 protein: CASSSPRRGPVYEQYF
CDR3 length: 16
D gene: NA
J gene: TRBJ2-7
clone size: once
V gene: TRBV5-6

CDR3 DNA: TGTGCCATCAGTAATCGTGGTGCACCTGGCACAGATACGCAGTATTTT
CDR3 protein: CAISNRGAPGTDTQYF
CDR3 length: 16
D gene: NA
J gene: TRBJ2-3
clone size: NA
V gene: TRBV10-3

CDR3 DNA: TGCGCCAGCAGCTTGGCGGGTAATCAGCCCCAGCATTTT
CDR3 protein: CASSLAGNQPQHF
CDR3 length: 13
D gene: NA
J gene: TRBJ1-5
clone size: NA
V gene: TRBV5-1

CDR3 DNA: TGTGCCAGCGGCCTTCCTGGGAGACAGACCAATCAGCCCCAGCATTTT
CDR3 protein: CASGLPGRQTNQPQHF
CDR3 length: 16
D gene: NA
J gene: TRBJ1-5
clone size: NA
V gene: TRBV2

CDR3 DNA: TGTGCCAGCAGCCTGGACAGGTTCGGCGAGCAGTACTTC
CDR3 protein: CASSLDRFGEQYF
CDR3 length: 13
D gene: TRBD1
J gene: TRBJ2-7
clone size: NA
V gene: TRBV7-2

CDR3 DNA: TGCGCCAGCAGTCATAGTAGGAACACTGAAGCTTTCTTT
CDR3 protein: CASSHSRNTEAFF
CDR3 length: 13
D gene: NA
J gene: TRBJ1-1
clone size: NA
V gene: TRBV23-1

CDR3 DNA: TGTGCCAGCAGCGTAGTGTCAGCTGGAAACACCATATATTTT
CDR3 protein: CASSVVSAGNTIYF
CDR3 length: 14
D gene: NA
J gene: TRBJ1-3
clone size: once
V gene: TRBV9

CDR3 DNA: TGCGCCAGCAGCCCGTTAGCGGGAGGGTCCTACGAGCAGTACTTC
CDR3 protein: CASSPLAGGSYEQYF
CDR3 length: 15
D gene: TRBD2
J gene: TRBJ2-7
clone size: once
V gene: TRBV5-1

CDR3 DNA: TGTGCCAGCAGCGTGGACGCGGGAGACGACGAGCAGTACTTC
CDR3 protein: CASSVDAGDDEQYF
CDR3 length: 14
D gene: TRBD2
J gene: TRBJ2-7
clone size: NA
V gene: TRBV9

CDR3 DNA: TGTGCCAGCGGTAGACGACAGCCCTACGAGCAGTACTTC
CDR3 protein: CASGRRQPYEQYF
CDR3 length: 13
D gene: NA
J gene: TRBJ2-7
clone size: once
V gene: TRBV27

CDR3 DNA: TGTGCCAGCAGCTCGCGACAGGGGAGGTCACCCCTCCACTTT
CDR3 protein: CASSSRQGRSPLHF
CDR3 length: 14
D gene: TRBD1
J gene: TRBJ1-6
clone size: NA
V gene: TRBV4-2

CDR3 DNA: TGTGCCAGCAGTAGGACACTGGGGAACACTGAAGCTTTCTTT
CDR3 protein: CASSRTLGNTEAFF
CDR3 length: 14
D gene: NA
J gene: TRBJ1-1
clone size: NA
V gene: TRBV6-1

CDR3 DNA: TGTGCCAGCAGTTACTCGAAAACTGAGCAGTTCTTC
CDR3 protein: CASSYSKTEQFF
CDR3 length: 12
D gene: NA
J gene: TRBJ2-1
clone size: NA
V gene: TRBV6-6

CDR3 DNA: TGTGCCAGCAGCCCCACCTTTAATAGCGGGGGAGGCACCGGGGAGCTGTTTTTT
CDR3 protein: CASSPTFNSGGGTGELFF
CDR3 length: 18
D gene: TRBD2
J gene: TRBJ2-2
clone size: NA
V gene: TRBV13